The 18 T cell receptor beta chains below come from one sample, sequenced in a study of blood T cell repertoires in COVID-19. Method: immunoSEQ multiplex PCR; TCRdb's copy keeps in-frame clones and lacks some. The sample lists more than 150,000 clones; around 73% were seen once. Sequencing was performed on PBMCs or T cells enriched from blood (not recorded which). The source is a woman in her fifties or sixties who had recovered from COVID-19.

Here the CDR3 reads CASGLTGERQAGRGYTF. CDR3 DNA: TGTGCTAGTGGTTTGACAGGCGAGCGGCAGGCGGGGCGCGGCTACACCTTC. The chain joins TRBV12-5 to TRBJ1-2; possibly TRBD1 for D (5 bases). From germline, CDR1 is LGHNT and CDR2 FRNRAP. V dropped 2 bases and J dropped 8 bases, with 24 bases sitting between them. This CDR3 is built from 17 residues.

This clone was counted a few times. The CDR3 sequence is CASSLNPGGYTF. The CDR3 DNA sequence: TGTGCCAGCAGCCTTAACCCGGGGGGCTACACCTTC. The rearrangement joins TRBV11-2 to TRBJ1-2; D is undetermined. The V and J ends lost 5 bases and 8 bases respectively, with 12 bases between them. The CDR3 covers 12 residues. The germline V gene encodes CDR1 SGHAT and CDR2 FQNNGV.

This chain joins TRBV5-1 and TRBJ2-2; 7 bases agree with TRBD1. This CDR3 spans 15 amino acids. Per germline, CDR1 SGHRS and CDR2 YFSETQ. With 9 bases clipped from V and 4 bases from J, the junction kept 12 bases outside the gene matches. This chain's CDR3 is CATQGDPRATGELFF. The CDR3 nucleotides are TGCGCCACCCAGGGGGACCCCCGGGCCACCGGGGAGCTGTTTTTT.

V usage is TRBV11-3 and J usage is TRBJ2-1; unclear D gene. The germline V gene encodes CDR1 SGHNT and CDR2 YENEEA. Trimming shortened V by 1 base and J by 8 bases, and 15 bases separated the two germline ends. The CDR3 totals 15 residues. The CDR3 is CASSLGAHEPDEQFF. CDR3 nucleotide sequence: TGTGCCAGCAGCTTAGGAGCGCACGAACCTGATGAGCAGTTCTTC.

This clone was seen just once. This chain links TRBV3-1 (or the pseudogene TRBV3-2) with TRBJ1-2, with D maybe TRBD1 (5 bases). V was pared by 2 bases and J by 1 base, with 8 bases between. This CDR3 has 14 amino acids. CDR1 and CDR2 (germline): LGHDT, YNNKEL (reference sequence). The CDR3 here is CASSQQQVNYGYTF. The CDR3 region has the DNA TGTGCCAGCAGCCAACAACAGGTTAACTATGGCTACACCTTC.

The chain is built from TRBV5-1 and TRBJ2-2, with 9 bases aligning to TRBD2. V was clipped by 0 bases and J by 5 bases; unmatched bases: 2. CDR1 is SGHRS and CDR2 is YFSETQ in the germline V gene. This CDR3 is built from 15 residues. The CDR3 protein is CASSLVAGVTGELFF. Here the CDR3 DNA reads TGCGCCAGCAGCTTGGTAGCGGGAGTTACCGGGGAGCTGTTTTTT.

The chain recombines TRBV30 with TRBJ2-1, with 7 positions matching TRBD2. The CDR3 runs to 14 residues. Germline trimming cut 0 bases from V and 10 bases from J; bases unmatched to any gene: 9. Germline loops: CDR1 GTSNPN, CDR2 SVGIG (reference sequence). As DNA, the CDR3 is TGTGCCTGGAGTGTACTTAGCGGGCTCAAGGAGCAGTTCTTC. Translation: CAWSVLSGLKEQFF.

V gene TRBV10-2 combines with J gene TRBJ2-5, with a tentative D call TRBD2 (7 bases). Germline CDR1 reads WSHSY; CDR2 reads SAAADI. V lost 9 bases and J 5 bases, leaving 19 bases between the germline ends. This CDR3 comprises 14 residues. CDR3 nucleotides: TGCGCCAGTGGGGGCGGGAGTCGGGTGGAGACCCAGTACTTC. This translates into CASGGGSRVETQYF.

The CDR3 loop is CASSPLVLGDYTF. The CDR3 DNA reads as TGTGCCAGCAGCCCACTTGTGCTCGGGGACTACACCTTC. The rearrangement joins TRBV27 to TRBJ1-2; D is undetermined. Trimming removed 6 bases from V and 10 bases from J, with 18 bases in between. The CDR3 runs 13 residues. CDR1 and CDR2 from the germline V gene are MNHEY and SMNVEV (reference sequence).

The chain has TRBV4-3 and TRBJ1-1; 7 bases map to TRBD1. Germline assignment: CDR1 LGHNA and CDR2 YSLEER. There are 14 residues in the CDR3. Trimming removed 3 bases from V and 6 bases from J; junction bases left unmatched: 7. The CDR3 region is CASSHLDRDAEAFF. The CDR3 nucleotides are TGCGCCAGCAGCCACCTAGACAGGGACGCTGAAGCTTTCTTT.

The table lists this clone with a few counts. The chain uses TRBV28 and TRBJ2-2, with TRBD2 matching over 7 bases. J lost 3 bases, V lost 7 bases, and 11 bases had no gene match. CDR1 and CDR2 from the germline V gene are MDHEN and SYDVKM. The CDR3 sequence is 16 residues long. The CDR3 is CASTTRLAVYTGELFF. As DNA, the CDR3 is TGTGCCAGCACCACGCGGCTAGCGGTTTACACCGGGGAGCTGTTTTTT.

The chain employs TRBV7-7 and TRBJ2-7; a weak D match, TRBD1 (6 bases). Trimming shortened V by 5 bases and J by 6 bases, and 17 bases separated the two germline ends. Germline-derived CDR1 and CDR2 are SSHAT and FNYEAQ (reference sequence). This CDR3 is 14 amino acids long. CDR3 sequence (DNA): TGTGCCAGCAGCCTTTCCTCAGGGGTTGGCGAGCAGTACTTC. Protein sequence: CASSLSSGVGEQYF.

V is TRBV7-9 and J is TRBJ2-2; no clear D. Germline V gene sequence: CDR1 SEHNR, CDR2 FQNEAQ (reference sequence). The CDR3 contains 14 residues. V lost 1 base, J lost 3 bases, and 6 bases lay in between. CDR3 protein: CASSLGPDTGELFF. DNA for the CDR3: TGTGCCAGCAGCTTAGGTCCGGACACCGGGGAGCTGTTTTTT.

This clone was detected only once. The J gene is TRBJ1-3, the V gene TRBV27; D ambiguous. The CDR3 covers 14 residues. V was trimmed by 8 bases and J by 4 bases, leaving 15 bases between them. From germline, CDR1 is MNHEY and CDR2 SMNVEV (reference sequence). The CDR3 sequence: CASRPKDWGNTIYF. CDR3 nucleotides: TGTGCCAGCCGCCCTAAAGATTGGGGAAACACCATATATTTT.

The chain couples TRBV11-1 to TRBJ2-3; 8 bases agree with TRBD2. This CDR3 is 16 amino acids long. Looked up from germline, CDR1 is SGHAT and CDR2 is FQDESV (reference sequence). Trimming at V came to 1 base and at J to 0 bases, leaving 3 bases not matched to a gene. The CDR3 here is CASSLGPSGSTDTQYF. CDR3 DNA sequence: TGTGCCAGCAGCTTAGGGCCTAGCGGGAGCACAGATACGCAGTATTTT.

The chain links TRBV7-9 to TRBJ1-4, with 7 bases that match TRBD1. The CDR3 runs to 17 residues. Losses at the gene ends were 5 bases for V and 8 bases for J; bases not matched to a gene: 17. CDR1 SEHNR and CDR2 FQNEAQ come from the germline V gene (reference sequence). CDR3 DNA: TGTGCCAGCAGCATAACACAGGGGATCGGGTTTAACGAAAAACTGTTTTTT. Translated, it gives CASSITQGIGFNEKLFF.

V is TRBV5-1 and J is TRBJ2-1; D might be TRBD2 (6 bases). The V gene lost 0 bases and the J gene lost 9 bases, with 16 bases spanning the gap. The germline CDR1 and CDR2 sequences are SGHRS and YFSETQ. The CDR3 extends over 15 amino acids. The CDR3 spells CASSLVPGVTAEQFF. The CDR3 nucleotides are TGCGCCAGCAGCTTGGTTCCGGGAGTTACGGCTGAGCAGTTCTTC.

The chain links TRBV21-1 to TRBJ2-6; whether TRBD2, the table's D call, matches the DNA was not checked. TRBV21-1 is a recognized pseudogene. The CDR3 contains 16 residues. The DNA for the CDR3 is TGTGCCAGCAGCAAAGCGCACGGCTCTGGGGCCAACGTCCTGACTTTC. Protein product: CASSKAHGSGANVLTF.